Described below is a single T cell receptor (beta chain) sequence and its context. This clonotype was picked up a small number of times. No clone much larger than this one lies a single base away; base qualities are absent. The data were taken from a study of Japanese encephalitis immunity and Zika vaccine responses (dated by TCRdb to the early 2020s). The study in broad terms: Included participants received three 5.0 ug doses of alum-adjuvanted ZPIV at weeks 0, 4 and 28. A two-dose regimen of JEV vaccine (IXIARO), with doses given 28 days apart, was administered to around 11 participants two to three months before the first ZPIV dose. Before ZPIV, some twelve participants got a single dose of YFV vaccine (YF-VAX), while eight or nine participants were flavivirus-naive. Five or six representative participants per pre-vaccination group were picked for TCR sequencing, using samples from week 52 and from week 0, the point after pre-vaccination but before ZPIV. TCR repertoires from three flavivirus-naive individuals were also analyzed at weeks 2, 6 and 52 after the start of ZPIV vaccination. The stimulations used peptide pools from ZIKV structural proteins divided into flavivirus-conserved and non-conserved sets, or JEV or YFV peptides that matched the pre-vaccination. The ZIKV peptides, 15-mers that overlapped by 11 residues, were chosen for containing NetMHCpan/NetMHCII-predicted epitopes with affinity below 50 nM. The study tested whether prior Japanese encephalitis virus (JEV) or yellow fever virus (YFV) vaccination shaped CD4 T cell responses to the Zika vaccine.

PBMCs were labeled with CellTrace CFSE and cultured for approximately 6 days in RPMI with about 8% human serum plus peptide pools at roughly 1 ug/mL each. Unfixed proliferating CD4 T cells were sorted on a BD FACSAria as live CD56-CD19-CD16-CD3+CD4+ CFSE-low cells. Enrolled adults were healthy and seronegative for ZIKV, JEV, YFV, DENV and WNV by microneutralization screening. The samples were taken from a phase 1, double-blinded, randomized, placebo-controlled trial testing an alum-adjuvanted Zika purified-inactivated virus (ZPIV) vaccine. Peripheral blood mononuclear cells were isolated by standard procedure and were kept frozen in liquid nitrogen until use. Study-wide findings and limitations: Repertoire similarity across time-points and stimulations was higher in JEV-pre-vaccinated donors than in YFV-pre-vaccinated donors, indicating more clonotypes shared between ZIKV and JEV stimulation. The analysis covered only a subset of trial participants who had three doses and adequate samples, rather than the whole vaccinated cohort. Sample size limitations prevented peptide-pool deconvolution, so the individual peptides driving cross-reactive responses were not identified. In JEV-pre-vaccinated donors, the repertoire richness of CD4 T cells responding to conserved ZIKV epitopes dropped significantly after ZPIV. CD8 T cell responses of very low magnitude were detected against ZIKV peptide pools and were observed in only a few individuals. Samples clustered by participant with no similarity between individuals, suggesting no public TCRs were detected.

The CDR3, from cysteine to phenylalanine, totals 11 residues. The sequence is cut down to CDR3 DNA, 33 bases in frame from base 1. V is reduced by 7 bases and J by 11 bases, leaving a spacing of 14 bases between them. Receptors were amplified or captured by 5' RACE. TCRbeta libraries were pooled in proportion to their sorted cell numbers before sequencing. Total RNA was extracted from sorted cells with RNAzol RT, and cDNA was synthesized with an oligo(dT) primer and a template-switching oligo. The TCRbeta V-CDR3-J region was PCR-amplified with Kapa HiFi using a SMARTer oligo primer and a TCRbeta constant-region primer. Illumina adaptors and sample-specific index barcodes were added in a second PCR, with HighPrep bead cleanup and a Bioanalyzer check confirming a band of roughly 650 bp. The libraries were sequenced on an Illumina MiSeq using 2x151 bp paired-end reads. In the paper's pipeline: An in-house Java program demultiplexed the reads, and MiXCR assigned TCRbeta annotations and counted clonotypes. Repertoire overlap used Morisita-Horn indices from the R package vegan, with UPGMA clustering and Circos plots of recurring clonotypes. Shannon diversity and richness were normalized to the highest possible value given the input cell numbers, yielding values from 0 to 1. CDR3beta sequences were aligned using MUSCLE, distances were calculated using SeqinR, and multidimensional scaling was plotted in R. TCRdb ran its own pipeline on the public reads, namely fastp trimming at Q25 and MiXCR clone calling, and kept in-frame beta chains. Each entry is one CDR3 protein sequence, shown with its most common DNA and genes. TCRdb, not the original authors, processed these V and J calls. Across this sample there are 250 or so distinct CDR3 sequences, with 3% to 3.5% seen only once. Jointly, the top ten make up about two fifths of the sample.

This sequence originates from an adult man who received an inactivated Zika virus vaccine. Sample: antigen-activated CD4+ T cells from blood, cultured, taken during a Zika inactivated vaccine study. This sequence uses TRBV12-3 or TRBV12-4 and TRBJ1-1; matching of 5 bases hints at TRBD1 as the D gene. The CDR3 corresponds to CASTWGGRAFF. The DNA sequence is TGTGCCAGCACCTGGGGGGGTAGGGCTTTCTTT.